This paragraph reports one T cell receptor beta chain. The target antigen is unknown. This entry comes from a study of T-cell memory formation after mild COVID-19. The study's findings and limits: The CD4+ clones that contracted clustered mainly within CM and EM, and the CD8+ clones concentrated in EMRA. The finding that pre-infection memory included some responding clones suggested that cross-reactive memory joined.

The ends were cut back, 7 bases at V and 3 bases at J, with 16 bases in the middle. The CDR3 has 14 residues. Germline V gives CDR1 SNHLY, CDR2 FYNNEI. Via MiXCR, TCRdb re-called the 5' RACE reads, giving one row per CDR3 protein. Among roughly 300,000 distinct CDR3 sequences listed, approximately 14% were seen once. The origin of this receptor is a man aged 18-30 years who had mild COVID-19 (a few samples of this study predate the infection). Cell type and time point are not known. The J gene is TRBJ2-7, the V gene TRBV2; D unclear. The source material was PBMCs or a T cell subset sorted from them (not recorded which). The CDR3 loop reads CASMTGPVSYEQYF. CDR3 nucleotide sequence: TGTGCCAGCATGACGGGCCCAGTGAGCTACGAGCAGTACTTC.